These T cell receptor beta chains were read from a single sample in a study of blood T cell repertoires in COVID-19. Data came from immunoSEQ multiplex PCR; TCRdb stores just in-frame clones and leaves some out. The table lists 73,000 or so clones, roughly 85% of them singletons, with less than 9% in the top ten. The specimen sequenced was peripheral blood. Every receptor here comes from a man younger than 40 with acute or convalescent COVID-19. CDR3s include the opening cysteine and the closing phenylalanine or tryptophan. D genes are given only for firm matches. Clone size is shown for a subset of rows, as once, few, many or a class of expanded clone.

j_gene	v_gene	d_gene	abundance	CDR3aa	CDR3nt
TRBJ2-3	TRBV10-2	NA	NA	CASSERASDTQYF	TGCGCCAGCAGTGAGCGAGCGTCAGATACGCAGTATTTT
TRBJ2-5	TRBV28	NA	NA	CASSLRDYTQETQYF	TGTGCCAGCAGTTTACGAGACTATACCCAAGAGACCCAGTACTTC
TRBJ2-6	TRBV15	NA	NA	CATSRSLSGANVLTF	TGTGCCACCAGCAGGTCCCTCTCTGGGGCCAACGTCCTGACTTTC
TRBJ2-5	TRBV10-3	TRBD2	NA	CAIKPGLAGGETQYF	TGTGCCATTAAGCCGGGACTAGCGGGGGGAGAGACCCAGTACTTC
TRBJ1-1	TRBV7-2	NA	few	CASSLSANTEAFF	TGTGCCAGCAGCTTAAGCGCGAACACTGAAGCTTTCTTT
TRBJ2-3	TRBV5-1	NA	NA	CASSWAHMSNTDTQYF	TGCGCCAGCAGCTGGGCTCATATGTCCAACACAGATACGCAGTATTTT
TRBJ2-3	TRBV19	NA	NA	CASSIAQGLSTDTQYF	TGTGCCAGTAGTATAGCCCAAGGACTGAGCACAGATACGCAGTATTTT
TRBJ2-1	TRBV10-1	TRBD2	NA	CASSEWERDSEQFF	TGCGCCAGCAGTGAGTGGGAGCGGGATAGTGAGCAGTTCTTC
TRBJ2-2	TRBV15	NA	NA	CATSRDRAGELFF	TGTGCCACCAGCAGAGATCGGGCCGGGGAGCTGTTTTTT
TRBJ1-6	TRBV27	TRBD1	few	CASSFAISAGGNRSPLHF	TGTGCCAGCAGTTTTGCGATATCGGCAGGGGGTAATCGTTCACCCCTCCACTTT
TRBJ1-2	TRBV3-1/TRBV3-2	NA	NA	CASSPRENYGYTF	TGTGCCAGCAGCCCCAGGGAAAACTATGGCTACACCTTC
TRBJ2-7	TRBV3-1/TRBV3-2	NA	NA	CASSPPGIYEQYF	TGTGCCAGCAGCCCCCCCGGGATCTACGAGCAGTACTTC
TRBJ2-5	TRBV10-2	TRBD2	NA	CATEGVVLAGDQETQYF	TGCGCCACCGAGGGAGTTGTCCTAGCGGGGGATCAAGAGACCCAGTACTTC
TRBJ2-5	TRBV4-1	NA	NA	CASSQGGHQETQYF	TGCGCCAGCAGCCAAGGGGGGCACCAAGAGACCCAGTACTTC
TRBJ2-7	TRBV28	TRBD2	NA	CASRTGTSTYEQYF	TGTGCCAGCAGGACAGGGACTAGCACCTACGAGCAGTACTTC
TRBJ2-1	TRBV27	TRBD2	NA	CASSTGLAVKQFF	TGTGCCAGCAGTACGGGACTAGCGGTTAAGCAGTTCTTC
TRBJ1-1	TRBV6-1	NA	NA	CASSEAITRWSEAFF	TGTGCCAGCAGTGAAGCTATCACCCGCTGGAGTGAAGCTTTCTTT
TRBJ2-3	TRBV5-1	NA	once	CASSLRGAGTSSTDTQYF	TGCGCCAGCAGCCTACGGGGGGCGGGCACCTCTAGCACAGATACGCAGTATTTT
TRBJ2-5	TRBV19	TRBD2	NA	CASSSGGLQETQYF	TGTGCCAGTTCTAGCGGGGGGTTACAAGAGACCCAGTACTTC
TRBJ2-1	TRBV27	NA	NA	CASAAIYNEQFF	TGTGCCAGCGCGGCAATCTACAATGAGCAGTTCTTC
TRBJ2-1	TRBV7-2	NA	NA	CASSLNGRGEQFF	TGTGCCAGCAGCCTAAACGGGCGAGGGGAGCAGTTCTTC
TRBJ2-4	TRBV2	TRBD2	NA	CASTSGEGNIQYF	TGTGCCAGCACCAGCGGGGAAGGAAACATTCAGTACTTC
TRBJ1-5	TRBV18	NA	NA	CASSKEANQPQHF	TGTGCCAGCTCCAAAGAGGCCAATCAGCCCCAGCATTTT
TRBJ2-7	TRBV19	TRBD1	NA	CASSRDRGRNFEQYF	TGTGCCAGTAGCCGCGACAGGGGGCGGAACTTCGAGCAGTACTTC
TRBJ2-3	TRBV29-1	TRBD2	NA	CSVEDPLAGGGADTQYF	TGCAGCGTTGAAGATCCCCTAGCGGGAGGGGGTGCAGATACGCAGTATTTT
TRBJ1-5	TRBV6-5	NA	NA	CASTAGKNQPQHF	TGTGCCAGCACGGCAGGGAAGAATCAGCCCCAGCATTTT
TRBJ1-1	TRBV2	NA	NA	CASSGEGGTEAFF	TGTGCCAGCAGTGGAGAAGGCGGCACTGAAGCTTTCTTT
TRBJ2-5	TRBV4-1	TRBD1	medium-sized	CASSPLGQGGDQQETQYF	TGCGCCAGCAGCCCACTCGGACAGGGGGGGGATCAGCAAGAGACCCAGTACTTC
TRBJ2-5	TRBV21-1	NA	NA	CASSTGVSQYF	TGTGCCAGCAGCACCGGTGTGTCCCAGTACTTC
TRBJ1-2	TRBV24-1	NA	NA	CATSDWTYGYTF	TGTGCCACCAGTGATTGGACTTATGGCTACACCTTC
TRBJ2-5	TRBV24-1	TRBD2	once	CATSDFKAGGPSETQYF	TGTGCCACCAGTGATTTCAAAGCGGGAGGGCCTTCGGAGACCCAGTACTTC
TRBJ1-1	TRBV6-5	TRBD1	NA	CASSPAGTGGIRAFF	TGTGCCAGCAGTCCTGCCGGGACAGGGGGTATCCGAGCTTTCTTT
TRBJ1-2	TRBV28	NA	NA	CASDRWAGSNYGYTF	TGTGCCAGCGACAGGTGGGCCGGGTCTAACTATGGCTACACCTTC